This TCR beta chain was obtained from a study of blood T cell repertoires in COVID-19. The CDR3 loop spans 17 amino acids. CDR1 and CDR2 (germline): SGHDT, YYEEEE. The V gene lost 1 base and the J gene lost 1 base, with 16 bases spanning the gap. The assay was immunoSEQ multiplex PCR, and TCRdb's table has in-frame clones only and misses some. The sample lists under 150,000 clones; 88% were seen once. The sample taken for sequencing was peripheral blood. V and J are TRBV5-6 and TRBJ2-3; the D gene is possibly TRBD2 (7 bases). The receptor was isolated from a man aged 50 to 60 with active or convalescent COVID-19. The CDR3 region is CASSLRIGGGGTDTQYF. CDR3 bases: TGTGCCAGCAGCTTGAGGATCGGCGGGGGCGGCACAGATACGCAGTATTTT.